The present T cell receptor (beta chain) was sequenced within a study of shared clonotypes between healthy human individuals. The assay was immunoSEQ multiplex PCR, and TCRdb's table has in-frame clones only and misses some. This sample has hundreds of thousands of clones, with 90% to 97% found just once. About this clone itself: Its cognate antigen is unknown.

The ends were cut back, 6 bases at V and 5 bases at J, with 20 bases in the middle. Germline lookup yields CDR1 SEHNR and CDR2 FQNEAQ (reference sequence). This CDR3 contains 15 residues. Terminally differentiated effector memory CD45RA+ cells were excluded from the naive CD8 cells, which were CD45RO-negative and positively selected for CCR7. General study points: Donors were few, which limited the genetic and exposure-history diversity represented.

The receptor was derived from a woman between 25 and 40 years old in good health. Sequenced sample: naive CD8+ T cells sorted from blood. The V call is TRBV7-9, the J call TRBJ2-7; unclear D gene. CDR3 sequence: CASRHRAVPGHEQYF. The DNA for the CDR3 is TGTGCCAGCAGACATAGGGCTGTACCCGGCCACGAGCAGTACTTC.